This T cell receptor (beta chain) came from a study of cytomegalovirus exposure and HLA in healthy donors. Comment on this clone: Its antigen is still unknown.

PCR used 60 Vbeta primers and 13 Jbeta primers. The table came from immunoSEQ multiplex PCR; TCRdb's copy has only in-frame clones and leaves some out. The sample comprises approximately 150,000 clones, roughly 80% of which are singletons, and about 3.1% rests with the top ten. The CDR3 is 15 residues long. V was cut by 4 bases and J by 3 bases, with 15 bases left in between. Germline V gene data show CDR1 as SGHRS and CDR2 as YFSETQ. Overall study results and limits: Later, an analysis found that common viral pathogens appeared to be linked with several of the most significant clusters. From TCR beta sequences, most subjects' HLA-A and HLA-B alleles were reportedly predicted accurately.

This receptor was taken from a man aged 40-50 years in good health and CMV-seronegative. The J gene is TRBJ2-3, the V gene TRBV5-1, with D tentatively TRBD2 (6 bases). Sample: PBMCs. The DNA for the CDR3 is TGCGCCAGCAGCCCGACGGGGGTAGGTACAGATACGCAGTATTTT. This codes for CASSPTGVGTDTQYF.